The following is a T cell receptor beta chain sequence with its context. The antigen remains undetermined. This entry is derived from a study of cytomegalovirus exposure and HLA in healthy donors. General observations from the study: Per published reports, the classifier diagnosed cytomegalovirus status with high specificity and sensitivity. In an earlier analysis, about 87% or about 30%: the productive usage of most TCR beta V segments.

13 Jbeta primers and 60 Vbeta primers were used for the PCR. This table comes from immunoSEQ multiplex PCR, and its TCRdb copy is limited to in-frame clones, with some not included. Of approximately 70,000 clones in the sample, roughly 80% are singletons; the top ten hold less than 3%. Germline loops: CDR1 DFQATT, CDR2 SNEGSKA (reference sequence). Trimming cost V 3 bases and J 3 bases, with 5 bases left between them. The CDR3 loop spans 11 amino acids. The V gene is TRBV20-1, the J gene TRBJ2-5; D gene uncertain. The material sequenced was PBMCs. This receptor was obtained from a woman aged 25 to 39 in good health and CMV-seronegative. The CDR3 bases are TGCAGTGCTAGCCAGAAAGAGACCCAGTACTTC. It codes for CSASQKETQYF.